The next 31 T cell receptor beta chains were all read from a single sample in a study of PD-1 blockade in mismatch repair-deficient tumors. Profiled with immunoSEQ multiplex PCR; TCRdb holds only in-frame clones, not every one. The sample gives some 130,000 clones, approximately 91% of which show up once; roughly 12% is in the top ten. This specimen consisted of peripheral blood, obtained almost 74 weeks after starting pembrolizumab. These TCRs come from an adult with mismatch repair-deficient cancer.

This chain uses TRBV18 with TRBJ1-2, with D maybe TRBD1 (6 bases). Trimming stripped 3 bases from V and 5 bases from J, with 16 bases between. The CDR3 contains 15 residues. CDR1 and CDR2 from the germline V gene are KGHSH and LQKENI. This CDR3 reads CASSPSPGTSYGYTF. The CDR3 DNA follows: TGTGCCAGCTCACCCTCCCCCGGGACAAGTTATGGCTACACCTTC. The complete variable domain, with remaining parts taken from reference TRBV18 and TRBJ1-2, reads NAGVMQNPRHLVRRRGQEARLRCSPMKGHSHVYWYRQLPEEGLKFMVYLQKENIIDESGMPKERFSAEFPKEGPSILRIQQVVRGDSAAYFCASSPSPGTSYGYTFGSGTRLTVV.

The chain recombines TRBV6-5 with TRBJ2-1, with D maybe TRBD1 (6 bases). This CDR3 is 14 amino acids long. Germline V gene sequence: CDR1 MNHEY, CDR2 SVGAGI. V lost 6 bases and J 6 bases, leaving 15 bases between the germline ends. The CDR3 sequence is CASRSIGQSNEQFF. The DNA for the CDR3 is TGTGCCAGCAGATCCATCGGACAGTCCAATGAGCAGTTCTTC.

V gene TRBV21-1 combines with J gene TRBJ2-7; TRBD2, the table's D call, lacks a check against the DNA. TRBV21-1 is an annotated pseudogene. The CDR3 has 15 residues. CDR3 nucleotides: TGTGCCAGCAGCAAAGTGCGGGAGGGCGAGTACGAGCAGTACTTC. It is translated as CASSKVREGEYEQYF.

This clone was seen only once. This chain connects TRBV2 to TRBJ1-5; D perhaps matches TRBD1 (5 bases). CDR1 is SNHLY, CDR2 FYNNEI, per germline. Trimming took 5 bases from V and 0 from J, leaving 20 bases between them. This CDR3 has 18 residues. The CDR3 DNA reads TGTGCCAGCAGTCACCGCAGGCGGGACGGAAATAGCAATCAGCCCCAGCATTTT. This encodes CASSHRRRDGNSNQPQHF.

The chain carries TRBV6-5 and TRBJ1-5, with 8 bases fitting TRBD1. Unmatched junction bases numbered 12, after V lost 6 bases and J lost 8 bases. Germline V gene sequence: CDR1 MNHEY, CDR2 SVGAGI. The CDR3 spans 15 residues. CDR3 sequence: CASSSAGGAFKPQHF. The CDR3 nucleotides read TGTGCCAGCAGCTCCGCAGGGGGCGCGTTTAAGCCCCAGCATTTT.

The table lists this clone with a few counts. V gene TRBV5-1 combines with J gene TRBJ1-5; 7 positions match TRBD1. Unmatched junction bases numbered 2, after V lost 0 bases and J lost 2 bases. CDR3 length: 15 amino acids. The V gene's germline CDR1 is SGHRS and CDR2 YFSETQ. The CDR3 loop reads CASSLDTGGNQPQHF. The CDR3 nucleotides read TGCGCCAGCAGCTTGGACACAGGGGGCAATCAGCCCCAGCATTTT.

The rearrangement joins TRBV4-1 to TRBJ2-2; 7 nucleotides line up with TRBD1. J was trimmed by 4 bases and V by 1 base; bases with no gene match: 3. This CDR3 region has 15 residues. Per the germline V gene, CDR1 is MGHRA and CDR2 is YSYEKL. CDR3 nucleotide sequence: TGCGCCAGCAGCCAAGCGGGACAGAGCACCGGGGAGCTGTTTTTT. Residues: CASSQAGQSTGELFF.

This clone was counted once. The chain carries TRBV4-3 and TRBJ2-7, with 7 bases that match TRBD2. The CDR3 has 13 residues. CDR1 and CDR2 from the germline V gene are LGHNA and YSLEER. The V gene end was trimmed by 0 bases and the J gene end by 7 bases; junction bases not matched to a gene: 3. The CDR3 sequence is CASSQDPGGEQYF. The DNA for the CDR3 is TGCGCCAGCAGCCAAGATCCCGGGGGGGAGCAGTACTTC.

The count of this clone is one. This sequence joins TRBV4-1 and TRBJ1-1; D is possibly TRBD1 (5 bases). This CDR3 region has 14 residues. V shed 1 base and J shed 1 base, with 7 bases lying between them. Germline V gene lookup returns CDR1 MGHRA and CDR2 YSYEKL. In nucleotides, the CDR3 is TGCGCCAGCAGCCAAGCGGGGCCGAACACTGAAGCTTTCTTT. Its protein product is CASSQAGPNTEAFF.

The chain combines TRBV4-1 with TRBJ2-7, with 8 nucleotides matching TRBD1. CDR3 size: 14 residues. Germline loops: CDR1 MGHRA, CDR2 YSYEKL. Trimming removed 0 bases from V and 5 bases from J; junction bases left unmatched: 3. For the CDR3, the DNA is TGCGCCAGCAGCCAAGAGGCAGGGGGCGACGAGCAGTACTTC. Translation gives CASSQEAGGDEQYF.

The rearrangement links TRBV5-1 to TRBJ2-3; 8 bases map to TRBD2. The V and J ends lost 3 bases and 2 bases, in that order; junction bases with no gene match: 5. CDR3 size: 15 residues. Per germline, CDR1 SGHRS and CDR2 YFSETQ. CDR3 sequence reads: CASSSAGVFTDTQYF. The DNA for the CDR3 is TGCGCCAGCAGCTCAGCGGGAGTCTTCACAGATACGCAGTATTTT. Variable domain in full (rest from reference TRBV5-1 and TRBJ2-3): KAGVTQTPRYLIKTRGQQVTLSCSPISGHRSVSWYQQTPGQGLQFLFEYFSETQRNKGNFPGRFSGRQFSNSRSEMNVSTLELGDSALYLCASSSAGVFTDTQYFGPGTRLTVL.

For the CDR3, the DNA is TGTGCCAGCAGCGGATCCAGGACCTACGAGCAGTACTTC. Amino acid sequence: CASSGSRTYEQYF. The chain is built from TRBV5-6 and TRBJ2-7; D call uncertain. Germline CDR1 is SGHDT and CDR2 is YYEEEE. Trimming pared 4 bases from V and 2 bases from J, leaving 10 bases between. The CDR3 spans 13 residues.

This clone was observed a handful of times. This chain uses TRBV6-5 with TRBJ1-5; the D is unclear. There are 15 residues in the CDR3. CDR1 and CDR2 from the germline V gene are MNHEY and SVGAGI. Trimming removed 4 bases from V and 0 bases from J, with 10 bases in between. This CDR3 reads CASSLQRPSNQPQHF. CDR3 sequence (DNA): TGTGCCAGCAGTTTACAGAGACCTAGCAATCAGCCCCAGCATTTT.

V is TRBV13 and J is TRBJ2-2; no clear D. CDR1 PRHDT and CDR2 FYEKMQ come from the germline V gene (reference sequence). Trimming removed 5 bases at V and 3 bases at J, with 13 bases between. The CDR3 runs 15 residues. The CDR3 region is CASSTRDGYTGELFF. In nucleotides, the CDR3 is TGTGCCAGCAGCACCAGAGACGGGTACACCGGGGAGCTGTTTTTT.

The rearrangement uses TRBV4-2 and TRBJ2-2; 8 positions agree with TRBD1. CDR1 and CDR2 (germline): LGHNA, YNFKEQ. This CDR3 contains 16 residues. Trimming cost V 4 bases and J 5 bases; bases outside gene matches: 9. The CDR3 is CASSPLDRAATGELFF. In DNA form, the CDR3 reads TGTGCCAGCAGCCCCCTGGACAGGGCAGCAACCGGGGAGCTGTTTTTT.

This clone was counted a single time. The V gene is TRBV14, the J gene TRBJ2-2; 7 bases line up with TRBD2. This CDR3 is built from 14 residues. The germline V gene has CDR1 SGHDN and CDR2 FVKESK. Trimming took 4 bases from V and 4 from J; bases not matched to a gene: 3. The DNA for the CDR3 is TGTGCCAGCAGCCTCCTAGCGGCCACCGGGGAGCTGTTTTTT. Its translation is CASSLLAATGELFF. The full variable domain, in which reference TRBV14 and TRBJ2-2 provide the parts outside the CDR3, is EAGVTQFPSHSVIEKGQTVTLRCDPISGHDNLYWYRRVMGKEIKFLLHFVKESKQDESGMPNNRFLAERTGGTYSTLKVQPAELEDSGVYFCASSLLAATGELFFGEGSRLTVL.

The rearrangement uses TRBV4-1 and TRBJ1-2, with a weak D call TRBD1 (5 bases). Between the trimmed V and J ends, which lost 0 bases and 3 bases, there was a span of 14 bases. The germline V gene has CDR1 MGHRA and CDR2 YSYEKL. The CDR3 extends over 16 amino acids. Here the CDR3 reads CASSQEAVRVDYGYTF. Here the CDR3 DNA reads TGCGCCAGCAGCCAAGAAGCCGTCAGGGTGGACTATGGCTACACCTTC.

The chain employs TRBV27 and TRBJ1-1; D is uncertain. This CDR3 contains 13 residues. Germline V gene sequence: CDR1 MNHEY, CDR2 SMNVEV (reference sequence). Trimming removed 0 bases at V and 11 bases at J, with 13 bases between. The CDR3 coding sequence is TGTGCCAGCAGTTTATCGCCAATAAGTGAGGCTTTCTTT. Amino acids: CASSLSPISEAFF.

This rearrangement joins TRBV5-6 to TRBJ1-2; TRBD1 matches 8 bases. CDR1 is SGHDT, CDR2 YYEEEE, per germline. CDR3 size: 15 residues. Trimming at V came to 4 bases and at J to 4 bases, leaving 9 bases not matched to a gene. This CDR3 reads CASSMVQGEAYGYTF. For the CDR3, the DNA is TGTGCCAGCAGCATGGTACAGGGGGAGGCCTATGGCTACACCTTC.

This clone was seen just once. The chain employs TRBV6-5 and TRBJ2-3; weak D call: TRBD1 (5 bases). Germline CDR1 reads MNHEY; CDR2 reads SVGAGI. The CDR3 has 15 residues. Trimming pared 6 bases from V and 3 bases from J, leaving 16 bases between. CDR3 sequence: CASSPSAAGTDTQYF. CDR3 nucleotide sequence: TGTGCCAGCAGCCCTTCCGCAGCAGGGACAGATACGCAGTATTTT.

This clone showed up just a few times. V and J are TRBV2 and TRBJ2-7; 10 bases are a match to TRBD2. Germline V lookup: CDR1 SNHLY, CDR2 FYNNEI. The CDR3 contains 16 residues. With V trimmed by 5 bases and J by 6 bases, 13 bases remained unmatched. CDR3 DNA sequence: TGTGCCAGCAGTCAACCGGGACTAGCGCTTTCCCTCGAGCAGTACTTC. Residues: CASSQPGLALSLEQYF.

CDR3 protein: CASSPGGRAGDTQYF. Here the CDR3 DNA reads TGTGCCAGCAGCCCTGGGGGCAGGGCAGGGGATACGCAGTATTTT. J is TRBJ2-3 and V is TRBV7-9, with D maybe TRBD1 (6 bases). Germline CDR1 is SEHNR and CDR2 is FQNEAQ (reference sequence). V lost 5 bases and J 6 bases, leaving 18 bases between the germline ends. The CDR3 totals 15 residues. The entire variable domain, with the rest obtained from reference TRBV7-9 and TRBJ2-3, is as follows: DTGVSQNPRHKITKRGQNVTFRCDPISEHNRLYWYRQTLGQGPEFLTYFQNEAQLEKSRLLSDRFSAERPKGSFSTLEIQRTEQGDSAMYLCASSPGGRAGDTQYFGPGTRLTVL.

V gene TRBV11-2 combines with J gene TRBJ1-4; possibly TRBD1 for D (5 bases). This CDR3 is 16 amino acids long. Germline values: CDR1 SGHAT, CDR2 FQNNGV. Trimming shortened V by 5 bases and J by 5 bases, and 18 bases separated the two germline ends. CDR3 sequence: CASSHKVRQKNEKLFF. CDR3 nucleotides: TGTGCCAGCAGCCACAAAGTCCGACAGAAGAATGAAAAACTGTTTTTT. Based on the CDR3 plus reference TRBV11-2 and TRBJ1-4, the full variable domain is EAGVAQSPRYKIIEKRQSVAFWCNPISGHATLYWYQQILGQGPKLLIQFQNNGVVDDSQLPKDRFSAERLKGVDSTLKIQPAKLEDSAVYLCASSHKVRQKNEKLFFGSGTQLSVL.

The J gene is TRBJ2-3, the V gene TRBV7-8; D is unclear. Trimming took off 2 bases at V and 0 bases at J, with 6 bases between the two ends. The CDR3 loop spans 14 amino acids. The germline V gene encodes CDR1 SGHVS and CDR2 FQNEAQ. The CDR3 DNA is TGTGCCAGCAGCTTACTGGACAGCACAGATACGCAGTATTTT. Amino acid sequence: CASSLLDSTDTQYF.

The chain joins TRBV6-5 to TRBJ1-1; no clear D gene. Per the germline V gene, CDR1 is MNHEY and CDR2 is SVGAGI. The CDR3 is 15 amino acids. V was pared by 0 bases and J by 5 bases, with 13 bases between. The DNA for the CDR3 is TGTGCCAGCAGTTACTCTTGGTCGGGAGAGACTGAAGCTTTCTTT. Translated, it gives CASSYSWSGETEAFF.

For the CDR3, the DNA is TGTGCCAGCAGTGAAAAGGACAGGGATAGCAATCAGCCCCAGCATTTT. Translating it yields CASSEKDRDSNQPQHF. V gene TRBV2 combines with J gene TRBJ1-5, with 8 bases lining up with TRBD1. The V gene's germline CDR1 is SNHLY and CDR2 FYNNEI. This CDR3 region has 16 residues. V dropped 2 bases and J dropped 0; count of bases not matched to a gene: 3.

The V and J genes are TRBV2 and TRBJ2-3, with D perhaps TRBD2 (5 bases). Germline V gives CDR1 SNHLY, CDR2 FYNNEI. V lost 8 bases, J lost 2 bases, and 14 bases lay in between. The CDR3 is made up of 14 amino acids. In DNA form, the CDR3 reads TGTGCCAGCGTGCAGGAGGCGGTCACAGATACGCAGTATTTT. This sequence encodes CASVQEAVTDTQYF. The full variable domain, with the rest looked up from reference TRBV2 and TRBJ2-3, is EPEVTQTPSHQVTQMGQEVILRCVPISNHLYFYWYRQILGQKVEFLVSFYNNEISEKSEIFDDQFSVERPDGSNFTLKIRSTKLEDSAMYFCASVQEAVTDTQYFGPGTRLTVL.

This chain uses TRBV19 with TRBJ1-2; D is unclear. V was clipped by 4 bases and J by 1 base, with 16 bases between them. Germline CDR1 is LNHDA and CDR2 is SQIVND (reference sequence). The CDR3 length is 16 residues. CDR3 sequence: CASSNFEPGLNYGYTF. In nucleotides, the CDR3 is TGTGCCAGTAGTAATTTCGAGCCGGGCCTTAACTATGGCTACACCTTC.

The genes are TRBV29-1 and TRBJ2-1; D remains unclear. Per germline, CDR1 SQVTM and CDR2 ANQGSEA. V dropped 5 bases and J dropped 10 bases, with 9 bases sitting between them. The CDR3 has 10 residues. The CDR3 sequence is CSVYVLEQFF. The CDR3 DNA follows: TGCAGCGTTTACGTCCTAGAGCAGTTCTTC.

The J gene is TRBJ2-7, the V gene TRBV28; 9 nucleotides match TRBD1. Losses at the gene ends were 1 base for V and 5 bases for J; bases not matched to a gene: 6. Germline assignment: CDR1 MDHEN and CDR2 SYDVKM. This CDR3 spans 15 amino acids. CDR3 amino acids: CASSLYGDRDDEQYF. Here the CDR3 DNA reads TGTGCCAGCAGTTTATACGGGGACAGGGATGACGAGCAGTACTTC.

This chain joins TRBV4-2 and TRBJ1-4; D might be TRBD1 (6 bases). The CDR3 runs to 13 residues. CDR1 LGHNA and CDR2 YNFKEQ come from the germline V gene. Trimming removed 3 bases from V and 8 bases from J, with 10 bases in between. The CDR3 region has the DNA TGTGCCAGCAGCCAGGCAGGGGAAGAAAAACTGTTTTTT. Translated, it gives CASSQAGEEKLFF.